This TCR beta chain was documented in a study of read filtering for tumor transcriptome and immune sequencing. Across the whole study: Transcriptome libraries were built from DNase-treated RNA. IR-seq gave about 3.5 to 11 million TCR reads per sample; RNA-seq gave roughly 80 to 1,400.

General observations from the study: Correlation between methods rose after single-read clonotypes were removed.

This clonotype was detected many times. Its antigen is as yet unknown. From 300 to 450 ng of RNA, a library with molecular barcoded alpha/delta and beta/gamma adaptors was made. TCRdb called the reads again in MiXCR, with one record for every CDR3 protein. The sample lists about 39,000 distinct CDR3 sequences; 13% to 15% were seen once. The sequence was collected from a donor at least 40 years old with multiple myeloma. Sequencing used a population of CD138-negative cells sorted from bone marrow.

CDR3 DNA: TGTGCCAGCAGCAGATTGGCAGGTGCCGGGCCCAATGAGCAGTTCTTC. It encodes CASSRLAGAGPNEQFF. The chain links TRBV7-2 to TRBJ2-1; D is unclear. The CDR3 runs 16 residues. The germline V and J ends were trimmed by 5 bases and 6 bases, with 20 bases remaining between them. Germline values: CDR1 SGHTA, CDR2 FQGNSA. The full variable domain, rest sourced from reference TRBV7-2 and TRBJ2-1, is GAGVSQSPSNKVTEKGKDVELRCDPISGHTALYWYRQSLGQGLEFLIYFQGNSAPDKSGLPSDRFSAERTGGSVSTLTIQRTQQEDSAVYLCASSRLAGAGPNEQFFGPGTRLTVL.